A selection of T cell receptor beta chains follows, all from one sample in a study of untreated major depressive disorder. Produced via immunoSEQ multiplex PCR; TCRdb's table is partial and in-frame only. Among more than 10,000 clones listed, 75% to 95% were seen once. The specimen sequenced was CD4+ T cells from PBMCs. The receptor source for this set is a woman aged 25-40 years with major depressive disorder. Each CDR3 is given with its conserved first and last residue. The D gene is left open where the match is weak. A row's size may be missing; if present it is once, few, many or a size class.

CASSPRGDQVWNEQFF TGCGCCAGCAGCCCGCGGGGGGATCAGGTTTGGAATGAGCAGTTCTTC TRBJ2-1 TRBD2 TRBV4-3 -
CASSLVRESQYF TGCGCCAGCAGCTTGGTCCGGGAGTCGCAGTATTTT TRBJ2-3 - TRBV5-1 -
CASSLEGFAYNEQFF TGTGCCAGCAGCTTGGAGGGGTTCGCCTACAATGAGCAGTTCTTC TRBJ2-1 - TRBV5-4 -
CASSSGNNQPQHF TGTGCCAGCAGTTCTGGGAATAATCAGCCCCAGCATTTT TRBJ1-5 - TRBV6-6 once
CASSFWRGTSGRWQSNEQFF TGTGCCAGCAGCTTTTGGCGCGGGACTAGCGGGAGGTGGCAGTCAAATGAGCAGTTCTTC TRBJ2-1 TRBD2 TRBV11-3 -
CSGAHGKDTQYF TGCAGCGGTGCCCACGGGAAAGATACGCAGTATTTT TRBJ2-3 - TRBV29-1 -
CASSYVQGNTGELFF TGTGCCAGCAGTTACGTCCAGGGGAACACCGGGGAGCTGTTTTTT TRBJ2-2 - TRBV6-5 -
CASSDHRGLREQYF TGTGCCAGCAGTGACCATCGGGGCTTGCGAGAGCAGTACTTC TRBJ2-7 - TRBV2 -
CASSPSGGNYEQYF TGTGCCAGCTCACCGTCAGGCGGGAACTACGAGCAGTACTTC TRBJ2-7 - TRBV18 -
CASSRGLGPQETQYF TGTGCCAGCTCGAGGGGTCTGGGACCGCAAGAGACCCAGTACTTC TRBJ2-5 - TRBV6-1 -
CASSPGVVYEQYF TGCGCCAGCAGCCCAGGGGTCGTCTACGAGCAGTACTTC TRBJ2-7 - TRBV5-1 -
CASSQGQGGTEAFF TGCGCCAGCAGCCAAGGACAGGGAGGCACTGAAGCTTTCTTT TRBJ1-1 TRBD1 TRBV5-1 -
CASSQDPWGEDGYTF TGTGCCAGCAGCCAAGACCCATGGGGGGAGGATGGCTACACCTTC TRBJ1-2 - TRBV14 once
CASSQAVPGEGIQYF TGTGCCAGCAGCCAAGCGGTGCCAGGAGAGGGCATTCAGTACTTC TRBJ2-4 - TRBV14 -
CASSSHTGSYGYTF TGTGCCAGCAGTTCTCACACAGGGTCCTATGGCTACACCTTC TRBJ1-2 - TRBV4-2 -
CASSSGVDPGNQPQHF TGTGCCAGCAGCTCAGGGGTAGATCCGGGCAATCAGCCCCAGCATTTT TRBJ1-5 - TRBV5-5 -
CASSVQSFTNGYTF TGTGCCAGCAGCGTCCAAAGTTTTACTAATGGCTACACCTTC TRBJ1-2 - TRBV7-2 -
CASSLAGQSYNEQFF TGCGCCAGCAGCTTAGCGGGCCAATCCTACAATGAGCAGTTCTTC TRBJ2-1 - TRBV5-1 once
CASSSAGLAGPGGSYEQYF TGTGCCAGCAGCAGCGCGGGACTAGCGGGCCCGGGCGGCTCCTACGAGCAGTACTTC TRBJ2-7 TRBD2 TRBV11-3 few
CASSLSGFEQYF TGTGCCAGCAGCTTATCGGGGTTCGAGCAGTACTTC TRBJ2-7 - TRBV7-2 once
CASSSGIGLAGNYEQYF TGCGCCAGCAGCTCTGGCATCGGACTAGCGGGCAACTACGAGCAGTACTTC TRBJ2-7 TRBD2 TRBV5-1 once
CAIGPKPNTEAFF TGTGCCATCGGTCCAAAGCCCAACACTGAAGCTTTCTTT TRBJ1-1 - TRBV10-3 -
CASSLAKTTENTIYF TGTGCCAGCAGCTTAGCAAAAACAACCGAAAACACCATATATTTT TRBJ1-3 - TRBV7-9 -
CASKPGRDRGTQYF TGTGCCAGCAAACCGGGACGTGACCGAGGGACCCAGTACTTC TRBJ2-5 - TRBV19 -
CASSQAPKGLAKNIQYF TGCGCCAGCAGCCAAGCCCCGAAGGGGCTAGCCAAAAACATTCAGTACTTC TRBJ2-4 - TRBV4-1 -
CASSIVGRSYNEQFF TGTGCCAGTAGTATAGTCGGGCGGAGTTACAATGAGCAGTTCTTC TRBJ2-1 - TRBV19 -
CASSSDRGDYGYTF TGCGCCAGCAGCTCCGACAGGGGTGACTATGGCTACACCTTC TRBJ1-2 TRBD1 TRBV5-1 -